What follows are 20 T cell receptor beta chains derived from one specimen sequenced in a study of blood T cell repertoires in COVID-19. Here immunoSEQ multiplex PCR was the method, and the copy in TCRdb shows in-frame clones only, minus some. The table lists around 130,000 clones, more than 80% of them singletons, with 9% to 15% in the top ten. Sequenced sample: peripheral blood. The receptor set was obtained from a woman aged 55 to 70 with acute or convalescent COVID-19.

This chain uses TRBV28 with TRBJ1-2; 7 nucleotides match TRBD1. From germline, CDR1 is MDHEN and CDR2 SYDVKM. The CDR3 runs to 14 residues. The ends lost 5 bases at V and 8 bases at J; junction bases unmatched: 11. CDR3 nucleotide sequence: TGTGCCAGCAGTCTCCCGGGACAGTCGTGGGGCTACACCTTC. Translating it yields CASSLPGQSWGYTF.

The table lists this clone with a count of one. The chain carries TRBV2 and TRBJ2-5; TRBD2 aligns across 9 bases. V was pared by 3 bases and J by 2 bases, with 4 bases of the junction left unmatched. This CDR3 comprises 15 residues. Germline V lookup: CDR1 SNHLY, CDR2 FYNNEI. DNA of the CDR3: TGTGCCAGCAGTGATGGCGGGGGGGGGCAAGAGACCCAGTACTTC. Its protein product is CASSDGGGGQETQYF.

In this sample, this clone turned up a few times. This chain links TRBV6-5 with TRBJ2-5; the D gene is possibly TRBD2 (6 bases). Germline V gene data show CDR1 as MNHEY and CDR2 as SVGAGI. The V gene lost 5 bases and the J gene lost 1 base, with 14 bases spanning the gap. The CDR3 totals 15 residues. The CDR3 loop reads CASSRLVPSQETQYF. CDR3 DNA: TGTGCCAGCAGTCGACTAGTCCCCTCCCAAGAGACCCAGTACTTC.

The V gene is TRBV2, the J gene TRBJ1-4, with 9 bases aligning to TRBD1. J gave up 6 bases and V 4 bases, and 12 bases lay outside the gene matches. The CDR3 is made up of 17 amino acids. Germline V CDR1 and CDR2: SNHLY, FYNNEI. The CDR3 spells CASSGDVWDRVDEKLFF. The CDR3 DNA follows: TGTGCCAGCAGTGGGGACGTATGGGACAGGGTCGATGAAAAACTGTTTTTT.

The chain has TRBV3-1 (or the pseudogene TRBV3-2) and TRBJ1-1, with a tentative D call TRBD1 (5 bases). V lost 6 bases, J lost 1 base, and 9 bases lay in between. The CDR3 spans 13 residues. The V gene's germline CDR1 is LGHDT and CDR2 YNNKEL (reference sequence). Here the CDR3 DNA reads TGTGCCAGCAGGTCGACAGCGAACACTGAAGCTTTCTTT. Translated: CASRSTANTEAFF.

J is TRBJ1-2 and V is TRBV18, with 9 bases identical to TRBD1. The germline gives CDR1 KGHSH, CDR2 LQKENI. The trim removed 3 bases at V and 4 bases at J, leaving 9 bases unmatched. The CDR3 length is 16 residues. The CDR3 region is CASSPGQGGIAYGYTF. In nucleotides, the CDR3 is TGTGCCAGCTCACCGGGACAGGGAGGAATTGCCTATGGCTACACCTTC.

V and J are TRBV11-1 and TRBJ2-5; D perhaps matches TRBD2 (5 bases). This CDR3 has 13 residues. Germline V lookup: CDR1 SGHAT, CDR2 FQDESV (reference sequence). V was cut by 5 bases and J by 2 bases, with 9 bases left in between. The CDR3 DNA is TGTGCCAGCAGCGCGGGTCTTCAAGAGACCCAGTACTTC. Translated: CASSAGLQETQYF.

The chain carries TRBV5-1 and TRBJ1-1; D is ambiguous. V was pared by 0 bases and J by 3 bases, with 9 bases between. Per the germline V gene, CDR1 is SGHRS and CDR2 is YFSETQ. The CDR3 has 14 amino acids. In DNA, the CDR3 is TGCGCCAGCAGCTTGGATATCCTATACACTGAAGCTTTCTTT. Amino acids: CASSLDILYTEAFF.

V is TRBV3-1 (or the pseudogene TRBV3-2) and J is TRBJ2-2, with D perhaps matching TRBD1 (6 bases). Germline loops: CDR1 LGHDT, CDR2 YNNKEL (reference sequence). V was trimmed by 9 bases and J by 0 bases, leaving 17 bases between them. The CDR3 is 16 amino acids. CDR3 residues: CASDPTGTSNTGELFF. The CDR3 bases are TGTGCCAGTGACCCGACAGGAACTTCGAACACCGGGGAGCTGTTTTTT.

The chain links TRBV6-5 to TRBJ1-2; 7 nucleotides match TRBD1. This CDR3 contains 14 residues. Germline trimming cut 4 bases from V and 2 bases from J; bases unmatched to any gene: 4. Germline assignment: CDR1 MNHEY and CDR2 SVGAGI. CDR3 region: CASSWTGRNYGYTF. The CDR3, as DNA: TGTGCCAGCAGTTGGACAGGCCGAAACTATGGCTACACCTTC.

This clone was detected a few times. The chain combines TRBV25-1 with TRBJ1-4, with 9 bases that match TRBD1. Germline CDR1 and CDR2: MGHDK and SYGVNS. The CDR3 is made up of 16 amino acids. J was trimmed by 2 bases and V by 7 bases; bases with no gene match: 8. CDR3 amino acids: CASTDRGWATNEKLFF. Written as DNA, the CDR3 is TGTGCCAGCACAGACAGGGGGTGGGCGACTAATGAAAAACTGTTTTTT.

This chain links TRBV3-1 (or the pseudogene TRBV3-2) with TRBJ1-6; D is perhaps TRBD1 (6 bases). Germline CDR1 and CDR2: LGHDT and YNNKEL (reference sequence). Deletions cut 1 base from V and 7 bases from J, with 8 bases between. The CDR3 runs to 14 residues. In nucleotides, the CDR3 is TGTGCCAGCAGCCAAGCAGGGGAAAATTCACCCCTCCACTTT. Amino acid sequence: CASSQAGENSPLHF.

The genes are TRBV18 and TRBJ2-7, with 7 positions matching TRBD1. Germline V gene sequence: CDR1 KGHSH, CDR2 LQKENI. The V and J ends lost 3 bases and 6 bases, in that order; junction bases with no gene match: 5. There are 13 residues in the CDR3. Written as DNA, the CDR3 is TGTGCCAGCTCACCTACAGGGGAGCGCGAGCAGTACGTC. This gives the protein CASSPTGEREQYV.

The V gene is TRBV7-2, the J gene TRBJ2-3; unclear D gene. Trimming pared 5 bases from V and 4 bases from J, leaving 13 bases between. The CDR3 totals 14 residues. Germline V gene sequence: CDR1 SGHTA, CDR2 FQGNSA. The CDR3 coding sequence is TGTGCCAGCAGCCCCCCGAGTCGTCCAGATACGCAGTATTTT. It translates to CASSPPSRPDTQYF.

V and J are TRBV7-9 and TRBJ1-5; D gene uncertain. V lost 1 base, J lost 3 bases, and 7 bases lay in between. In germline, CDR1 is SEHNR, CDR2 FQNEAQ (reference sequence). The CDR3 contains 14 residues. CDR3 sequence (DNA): TGTGCCAGCAGCTTAGGAGGGAACAATCAGCCCCAGCATTTT. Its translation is CASSLGGNNQPQHF.

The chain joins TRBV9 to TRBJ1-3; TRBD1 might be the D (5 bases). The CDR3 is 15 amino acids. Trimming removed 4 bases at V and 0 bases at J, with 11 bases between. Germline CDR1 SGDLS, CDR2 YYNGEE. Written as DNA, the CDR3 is TGTGCCAGCAGCCAAACAGGTTACTCTGGAAACACCATATATTTT. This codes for CASSQTGYSGNTIYF.

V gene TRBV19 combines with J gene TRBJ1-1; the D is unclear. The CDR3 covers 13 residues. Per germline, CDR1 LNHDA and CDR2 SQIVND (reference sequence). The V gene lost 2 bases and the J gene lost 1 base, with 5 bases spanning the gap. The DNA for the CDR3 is TGTGCCAGTAGTATAAACAGGAACACTGAAGCTTTCTTT. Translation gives CASSINRNTEAFF.

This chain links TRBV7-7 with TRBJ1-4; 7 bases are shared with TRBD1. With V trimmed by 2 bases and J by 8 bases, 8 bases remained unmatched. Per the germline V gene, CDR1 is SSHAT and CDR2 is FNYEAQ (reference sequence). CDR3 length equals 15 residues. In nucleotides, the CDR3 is TGTGCCAGCAGCTTAACAGGGACAGCGGGCGAAAAACTGTTTTTT. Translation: CASSLTGTAGEKLFF.

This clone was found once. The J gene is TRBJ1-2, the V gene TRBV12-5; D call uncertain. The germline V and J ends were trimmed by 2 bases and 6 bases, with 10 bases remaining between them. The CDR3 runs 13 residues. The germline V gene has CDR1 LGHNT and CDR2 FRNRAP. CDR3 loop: CASGLPTTDGYTF. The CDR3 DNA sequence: TGTGCTAGTGGTTTGCCGACCACAGATGGCTACACCTTC. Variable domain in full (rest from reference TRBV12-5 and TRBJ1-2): DARVTQTPRHKVTEMGQEVTMRCQPILGHNTVFWYRQTMMQGLELLAYFRNRAPLDDSGMPKDRFSAEMPDATLATLKIQPSEPRDSAVYFCASGLPTTDGYTFGSGTRLTVV.

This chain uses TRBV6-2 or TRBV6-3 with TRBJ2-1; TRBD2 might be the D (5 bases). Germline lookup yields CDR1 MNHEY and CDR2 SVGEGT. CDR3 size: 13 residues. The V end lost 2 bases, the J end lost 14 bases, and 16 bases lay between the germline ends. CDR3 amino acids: CASSYLSSGLKFF. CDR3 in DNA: TGTGCCAGCAGTTACCTCAGCTCGGGGTTGAAGTTCTTC.